This passage covers 30 T cell receptor beta chains from one sample sequenced in a study of neurological immune-mediated disorders. The time point: technical triplicate 3. TCRdb analysed the 5' RACE reads with MiXCR anew, one entry per CDR3 protein. Among some 48,000 distinct CDR3 sequences listed, roughly 21% were seen once. The sequencing input was PBMCs. All receptors come from a man aged 55 to 69 with HTLV-1-associated myelopathy (HAM/TSP).

Many counts were recorded for this clonotype. The chain combines TRBV4-1 with TRBJ2-7; 8 bases align to TRBD1. Germline CDR1 and CDR2: MGHRA and YSYEKL. This CDR3 comprises 15 residues. V shed 3 bases and J 4 bases; nucleotides not matched to a gene: 8. CDR3 region: CASSQAWQGAYEQYF. DNA for the CDR3: TGCGCCAGCAGCCAGGCATGGCAGGGGGCTTACGAGCAGTACTTC.

This clonotype has ten or more counts. DNA of the CDR3: TGTGCCAGCAGCCTAGCCTCTGGAAACACCATATATTTT. Encoded protein: CASSLASGNTIYF. The chain is built from TRBV7-3 and TRBJ1-3; no clear D gene. The CDR3 extends over 13 amino acids. From germline, CDR1 is SGHTA and CDR2 FQGTGA. The V and J ends lost 5 bases and 0 bases respectively, with 5 bases between them.

This clonotype was found many times. The rearrangement uses TRBV5-6 and TRBJ2-5, with 7 bases that match TRBD1. The CDR3 runs to 18 residues. Germline V lookup: CDR1 SGHDT, CDR2 YYEEEE. V lost 1 base to trimming and J lost 6 bases; unmatched junction nucleotides: 18. CDR3 in amino acids: CASSLSTGTGAERKTQYF. The CDR3 nucleotides read TGTGCCAGCAGCTTGTCGACAGGGACGGGCGCGGAGCGAAAGACCCAGTACTTC.

This clonotype showed up many times. This chain connects TRBV20-1 to TRBJ2-1; D is undetermined. This CDR3 is built from 16 residues. Trimming took 0 bases from V and 4 from J, leaving 16 bases between them. CDR1 DFQATT and CDR2 SNEGSKA come from the germline V gene (reference sequence). The CDR3 is CSAREIATSWYNEQFF. CDR3 DNA: TGCAGTGCTAGAGAGATTGCAACCTCATGGTACAATGAGCAGTTCTTC.

This clonotype was recorded at least ten times. The V gene is TRBV5-1, the J gene TRBJ2-1, with 13 bases lining up with TRBD2. V was clipped by 5 bases and J by 7 bases; unmatched bases: 12. The germline V gene has CDR1 SGHRS and CDR2 YFSETQ. The CDR3 runs to 17 residues. The chain's CDR3 is CASSRVGLTSGRNEQFF. Here the CDR3 DNA reads TGCGCCAGCAGTCGGGTGGGTTTGACTAGCGGGAGGAATGAGCAGTTCTTC.

This clonotype was seen repeatedly, ten times or more. This rearrangement joins TRBV28 to TRBJ2-1; D unclear. Germline CDR1 is MDHEN and CDR2 is SYDVKM. Trimming cost V 6 bases and J 3 bases, with 9 bases left between them. The CDR3 is 13 amino acids. The CDR3 reads CASRPTLYNEQFF. The CDR3 DNA sequence: TGTGCCAGCAGACCGACTCTCTACAATGAGCAGTTCTTC.

CDR3 amino acids: CASSVGPRTGGGTTELFF. CDR3 in DNA: TGTGCCAGCAGCGTAGGCCCGAGGACAGGGGGAGGCACCACGGAGCTGTTTTTT. The genes are TRBV9 and TRBJ2-2, with TRBD1 matching over 10 bases. V lost 0 bases, J lost 10 bases, and 15 bases stayed unmatched. This CDR3 is 18 amino acids long. From germline, CDR1 is SGDLS and CDR2 YYNGEE.

This clonotype was observed many times. This chain links TRBV5-1 with TRBJ1-3; 7 bases are shared with TRBD1. The ends lost 2 bases at V and 0 bases at J; junction bases unmatched: 8. Germline values: CDR1 SGHRS, CDR2 YFSETQ. The CDR3 runs 17 residues. The CDR3, as DNA: TGCGCCAGCAGCTTAAAAGCGGGACAGAGCTCTGGAAACACCATATATTTT. Translating it yields CASSLKAGQSSGNTIYF.

This clonotype showed up many times. The V call is TRBV2, the J call TRBJ2-2; D is unclear. Trimming removed 9 bases from V and 0 bases from J, with 11 bases in between. Germline V gene lookup returns CDR1 SNHLY and CDR2 FYNNEI. The CDR3 covers 14 residues. The CDR3 spells CASKITANTGELFF. The CDR3 coding sequence is TGTGCCAGTAAAATAACAGCGAACACCGGGGAGCTGTTTTTT.

This clonotype was observed a few times. This chain links TRBV24-1 with TRBJ2-1; perhaps TRBD1 as D (6 bases). The CDR3 is 15 amino acids. The V gene's germline CDR1 is KGHDR and CDR2 SFDVKD. V was cut by 4 bases and J by 4 bases, with 13 bases left in between. CDR3 sequence reads: CATSDPTGPYNEQFF. The DNA for the CDR3 is TGTGCCACCAGTGACCCGACAGGACCATACAATGAGCAGTTCTTC.

This clonotype appeared many times. V and J are TRBV7-9 and TRBJ2-2; 7 bases are a match to TRBD2. The CDR3 runs 19 residues. The trim removed 5 bases at V and 0 bases at J, leaving 15 bases unmatched. The germline CDR1 and CDR2 sequences are SEHNR and FQNEAQ (reference sequence). As DNA, the CDR3 is TGTGCCAGCAGCGGTACGGATCCCGCTAGCGGAACGAACACCGGGGAGCTGTTTTTT. Protein product: CASSGTDPASGTNTGELFF. The full variable domain, rest sourced from reference TRBV7-9 and TRBJ2-2, is DTGVSQNPRHKITKRGQNVTFRCDPISEHNRLYWYRQTLGQGPEFLTYFQNEAQLEKSRLLSDRFSAERPKGSFSTLEIQRTEQGDSAMYLCASSGTDPASGTNTGELFFGEGSRLTVL.

The chain combines TRBV10-3 with TRBJ2-7, with no clear D. Trimming stripped 6 bases from V and 4 bases from J, with 10 bases between. The CDR3 is 12 residues long. CDR1 ENHRY and CDR2 SYGVKD come from the germline V gene. The CDR3 loop is CAISPSSYEQYF. As DNA, the CDR3 is TGTGCCATCAGCCCCTCCTCTTACGAGCAGTACTTC.

This clonotype was detected many times. This chain joins TRBV29-1 and TRBJ2-7; perhaps TRBD1 as D (5 bases). V lost 2 bases and J 0 bases, leaving 8 bases between the germline ends. Germline V gene lookup returns CDR1 SQVTM and CDR2 ANQGSEA. This CDR3 is built from 13 residues. The CDR3: CSVEPDNSYEQYF. CDR3 nucleotides: TGCAGCGTTGAACCGGACAACTCCTACGAGCAGTACTTC.

This clonotype was counted ten times or more. The chain employs TRBV9 and TRBJ2-2; 8 nucleotides align to TRBD2. With V trimmed by 0 bases and J by 6 bases, 7 bases remained unmatched. Germline CDR1 is SGDLS and CDR2 is YYNGEE. This CDR3 is 16 amino acids long. Here the CDR3 DNA reads TGTGCCAGCAGCGTAGTGGCGGGAGCGGGGGCCGGGGAGCTGTTTTTT. Its protein is CASSVVAGAGAGELFF.

This clonotype was detected a few times. The chain joins TRBV19 to TRBJ1-1; weak D call: TRBD1 (6 bases). Germline CDR1 LNHDA, CDR2 SQIVND (reference sequence). Trimming cost V 5 bases and J 0 bases, with 13 bases left between them. The CDR3 sequence is 15 residues long. The CDR3 spells CASSFQGSMNTEAFF. DNA of the CDR3: TGTGCCAGTAGTTTTCAGGGGAGCATGAACACTGAAGCTTTCTTT.

CDR3 nucleotide sequence: TGTGCCAGCTTGGGTCGGGGGGCAGAGACCCAGTACTTC. Translating gives CASLGRGAETQYF. J is TRBJ2-5 and V is TRBV6-5; tentatively, D is TRBD2 (7 bases). Trimming shortened V by 8 bases and J by 4 bases, and 14 bases separated the two germline ends. Germline CDR1 MNHEY, CDR2 SVGAGI. The CDR3 is 13 amino acids.

The chain combines TRBV28 with TRBJ2-1; 8 bases fit TRBD2. CDR3 size: 13 residues. J was trimmed by 15 bases and V by 11 bases; bases with no gene match: 18. CDR1 and CDR2 from the germline V gene are MDHEN and SYDVKM. CDR3 protein: CAGGAGANPRRFF. For the CDR3, the DNA is TGTGCCGGGGGAGCGGGAGCTAATCCCCGTCGGTTCTTC.

The rearrangement uses TRBV6-5 and TRBJ1-5; no clear D gene. Germline values: CDR1 MNHEY, CDR2 SVGAGI. The length of the CDR3 is 14 residues. CDR3 protein: CFSTPGPGRQPQHF. As DNA, the CDR3 is TGTTTCAGCACCCCGGGCCCGGGCCGTCAGCCCCAGCATTTT.

In its sample, this clonotype was seen many times. The genes are TRBV20-1 and TRBJ1-2; 7 bases are a match to TRBD1. The CDR3 length is 12 residues. The germline CDR1 and CDR2 sequences are DFQATT and SNEGSKA (reference sequence). The trim removed 6 bases at V and 4 bases at J, leaving 5 bases unmatched. The CDR3 is CSAPGTAYGYTF. CDR3 bases: TGCAGTGCGCCCGGGACAGCCTATGGCTACACCTTC.

At least ten counts were recorded for this clonotype. This chain uses TRBV5-1 with TRBJ2-2, with no clear D. This CDR3 spans 14 amino acids. The V gene lost 0 bases and the J gene lost 4 bases, with 7 bases spanning the gap. Germline lookup yields CDR1 SGHRS and CDR2 YFSETQ. CDR3 sequence (DNA): TGCGCCAGCAGCTTGGACACCCCCACCGGGGAGCTGTTTTTT. This sequence encodes CASSLDTPTGELFF.

This clonotype was detected many times. This chain connects TRBV20-1 to TRBJ2-7; D gene uncertain. Germline V gene data show CDR1 as DFQATT and CDR2 as SNEGSKA (reference sequence). V was cut by 2 bases and J by 0 bases, with 5 bases left in between. The CDR3 is 12 amino acids. This CDR3 is CSARRSSYEQYF. In nucleotides, the CDR3 is TGCAGTGCTAGAAGGAGCTCCTACGAGCAGTACTTC.

Ten or more counts support this clonotype. The chain recombines TRBV20-1 with TRBJ2-7; TRBD2 matches at 8 bases. Unmatched junction bases numbered 19, after V lost 6 bases and J lost 6 bases. CDR1 is DFQATT, CDR2 SNEGSKA, per germline (reference sequence). The CDR3 length is 16 residues. The DNA of the CDR3 is TGCAGTGCCAGGCCGGGGACGGATAGCGGGGCCACCGAGCAGTACTTC. As protein: CSARPGTDSGATEQYF.

The genes are TRBV5-1 and TRBJ2-7; D ambiguous. Germline assignment: CDR1 SGHRS and CDR2 YFSETQ. This CDR3 has 13 residues. V was pared by 7 bases and J by 5 bases, with 16 bases between. The CDR3 reads CASCLKSDHEQYF. The CDR3 DNA sequence: TGCGCCAGCTGCCTGAAATCCGATCACGAGCAGTACTTC.

This clonotype was detected many times. The chain uses TRBV29-1 and TRBJ2-1; 9 nucleotides match TRBD2. Germline values: CDR1 SQVTM, CDR2 ANQGSEA. With V trimmed by 3 bases and J by 7 bases, 7 bases remained unmatched. This CDR3 has 14 amino acids. CDR3 sequence (DNA): TGCAGCGTTGATGGCGGGAGGGCCGTGAATGAGCAGTTCTTC. Its protein is CSVDGGRAVNEQFF.

This clonotype was found many times. The V call is TRBV7-2, the J call TRBJ2-1, with 8 bases lining up with TRBD1. CDR1 is SGHTA, CDR2 FQGNSA, per germline. V dropped 4 bases and J dropped 3; count of bases not matched to a gene: 5. The CDR3 runs to 15 residues. The CDR3 sequence is CASSSGQGLYNEQFF. Written as DNA, the CDR3 is TGTGCCAGCAGCTCTGGACAGGGCCTCTACAATGAGCAGTTCTTC.

This clonotype has a count of ten or more. The chain links TRBV9 to TRBJ1-1, with D unresolved. Deletions cut 3 bases from V and 1 base from J, with 13 bases between. The CDR3 runs 15 residues. Looked up from germline, CDR1 is SGDLS and CDR2 is YYNGEE. The chain's CDR3 is CASSARQDSNTEAFF. DNA for the CDR3: TGTGCCAGCAGCGCCCGCCAGGATTCGAACACTGAAGCTTTCTTT.

This clonotype came up a few times. This chain joins TRBV6-1 and TRBJ1-5; D gene unclear. V shed 6 bases and J shed 1 base, with 13 bases lying between them. Germline V CDR1 and CDR2: MNHNS, SASEGT. This CDR3 has 15 residues. CDR3 coding DNA: TGTGCCAGCAGCGTGGGCCCCTGGAGCAATCAGCCCCAGCATTTT. This codes for CASSVGPWSNQPQHF.

This clonotype has at least ten counts. The chain joins TRBV15 to TRBJ2-5; 7 bases are a match to TRBD2. The CDR3 has 15 residues. Looked up from germline, CDR1 is LNHNV and CDR2 is YYDKDF (reference sequence). Trimming cost V 0 bases and J 5 bases; bases outside gene matches: 6. In nucleotides, the CDR3 is TGTGCCACCAGCAGAGATCGCGCCGGGGGGGAGACCCAGTACTTC. It codes for CATSRDRAGGETQYF.

There are many counts of this clonotype. The rearrangement links TRBV6-5 to TRBJ2-1; a possible D gene is TRBD1 (5 bases). V dropped 5 bases and J dropped 7 bases, with 21 bases sitting between them. The CDR3 totals 16 residues. Germline CDR1 and CDR2: MNHEY and SVGAGI. CDR3 coding DNA: TGTGCCAGCAGTACGTTTACCAGGGTATCAGAAAATGAGCAGTTCTTC. Amino acids: CASSTFTRVSENEQFF.

This clonotype has ten or more counts. The chain employs TRBV5-1 and TRBJ1-1; D is ambiguous. V was cut by 7 bases and J by 0 bases, with 16 bases left in between. CDR1 is SGHRS, CDR2 YFSETQ, per germline. The length of the CDR3 is 15 residues. The CDR3 loop is CASHQVPSLNTEAFF. In nucleotides, the CDR3 is TGCGCCAGCCACCAGGTCCCCTCCCTGAACACTGAAGCTTTCTTT.